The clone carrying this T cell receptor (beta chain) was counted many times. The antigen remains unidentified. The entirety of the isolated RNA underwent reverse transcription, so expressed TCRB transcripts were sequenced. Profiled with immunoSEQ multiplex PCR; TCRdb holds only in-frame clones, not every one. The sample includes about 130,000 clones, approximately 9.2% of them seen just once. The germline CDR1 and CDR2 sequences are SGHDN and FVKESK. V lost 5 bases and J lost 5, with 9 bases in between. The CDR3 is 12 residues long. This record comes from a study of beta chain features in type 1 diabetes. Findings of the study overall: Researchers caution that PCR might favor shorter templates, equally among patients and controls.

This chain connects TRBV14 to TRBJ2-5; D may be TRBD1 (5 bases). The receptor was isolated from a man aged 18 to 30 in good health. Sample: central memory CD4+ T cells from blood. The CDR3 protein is CASSLYRETQYF. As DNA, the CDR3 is TGTGCCAGCAGCTTATACAGGGAGACCCAGTACTTC.